These T cell receptor beta chains were read from a single sample in a study of early T cells in non-severe SARS-CoV-2 infection. One entry per CDR3 protein, called by TCRdb with MiXCR from the 5' RACE reads. The sample contains roughly 100,000 distinct CDR3 sequences, approximately 12% of which appear only once. Sequencing used whole blood, obtained at baseline. The origin of the receptors is an adult who was a healthcare worker with PCR-confirmed SARS-CoV-2 infection or an uninfected control (not recorded which). Both conserved end residues are part of each CDR3. Fields, in order: J gene, V gene, clone size, D gene, CDR3 DNA, CDR3 protein. The D gene is left open where the match is weak. A row's size may be missing; if present it is once, few, many or a size class.

J gene: TRBJ1-2; V gene: TRBV5-1; clone size: .; D gene: .; CDR3 DNA: TGCGCCAGCAGCTCGGACGAAAGCTTCTATGGCTACACCTTC; CDR3 protein: CASSSDESFYGYTF
J gene: TRBJ2-7; V gene: TRBV6-5; clone size: few; D gene: TRBD1; CDR3 DNA: TGTGCCAGCAGGACGGGACAGTTATCCTACGAGCAGTACTTC; CDR3 protein: CASRTGQLSYEQYF
J gene: TRBJ2-1; V gene: TRBV6-4; clone size: many; D gene: .; CDR3 DNA: TGTGCCAGCAAACTACAGGGCTCCTCCTACAATGAGCAGTTCTTC; CDR3 protein: CASKLQGSSYNEQFF
J gene: TRBJ2-6; V gene: TRBV5-6; clone size: .; D gene: .; CDR3 DNA: TGTGCCAGCACCCCCCCTGGGGCCAACGTCCTGACTTTC; CDR3 protein: CASTPPGANVLTF
J gene: TRBJ2-7; V gene: TRBV20-1; clone size: few; D gene: .; CDR3 DNA: TGCAGTACCCCAGGGCAGTACGAGCAGTACTTC; CDR3 protein: CSTPGQYEQYF
J gene: TRBJ2-1; V gene: TRBV29-1; clone size: .; D gene: .; CDR3 DNA: TGCAGCGTTGGAGGGGCGGGCTCGCGGATCTACAATGAGCAGTTCTTC; CDR3 protein: CSVGGAGSRIYNEQFF
J gene: TRBJ2-3; V gene: TRBV7-9; clone size: .; D gene: .; CDR3 DNA: TGTGCCAGCAGCCGCGGGGTCACAGATACGCAGTATTTT; CDR3 protein: CASSRGVTDTQYF
J gene: TRBJ2-5; V gene: TRBV2; clone size: .; D gene: .; CDR3 DNA: TGTGCCAGCAGTGAAGCGCTGCAGGTACAAGAGACCCAGTACTTC; CDR3 protein: CASSEALQVQETQYF
J gene: TRBJ1-2; V gene: TRBV7-9; clone size: many; D gene: .; CDR3 DNA: TGTGCCAGCAGCTTAGATGGGGGTGCCGGTGGCTACACCTTC; CDR3 protein: CASSLDGGAGGYTF
J gene: TRBJ2-1; V gene: TRBV29-1; clone size: .; D gene: TRBD2; CDR3 DNA: TGCAGCTCCCGTAGCGGGGCCCCGAGCTCCTACAATGAGCAGTTCTTC; CDR3 protein: CSSRSGAPSSYNEQFF
J gene: TRBJ1-2; V gene: TRBV10-3; clone size: .; D gene: TRBD1; CDR3 DNA: TGTGCCACCACCGGGACAGGGGACTATGGCTACACCTTC; CDR3 protein: CATTGTGDYGYTF
J gene: TRBJ1-4; V gene: TRBV11-2; clone size: few; D gene: TRBD1; CDR3 DNA: TGTGCCGGTGGGACAGGAGAAAATGAAAAACTGTTTTTT; CDR3 protein: CAGGTGENEKLFF
J gene: TRBJ2-1; V gene: TRBV14; clone size: few; D gene: TRBD1; CDR3 DNA: TGTGCCAGCAGCCTCCGGGACAGGATAACCTACAATGAGCAGTTCTTC; CDR3 protein: CASSLRDRITYNEQFF
J gene: TRBJ2-3; V gene: TRBV10-1; clone size: .; D gene: .; CDR3 DNA: TGCGCCAGCAGTCCTATGGTTAGCACAGATACGCAGTATTTT; CDR3 protein: CASSPMVSTDTQYF
J gene: TRBJ2-7; V gene: TRBV11-2; clone size: .; D gene: TRBD1; CDR3 DNA: TGTGCCAGCAACCGACAGGGCACCTACGAGCAGTACTTC; CDR3 protein: CASNRQGTYEQYF
J gene: TRBJ2-7; V gene: TRBV10-3; clone size: few; D gene: TRBD2; CDR3 DNA: TGTGCCATCAGTGAGGCGGTAGCGGGAGTAAAACGCTACGAGCAGTACTTC; CDR3 protein: CAISEAVAGVKRYEQYF
J gene: TRBJ1-2; V gene: TRBV19; clone size: many; D gene: .; CDR3 DNA: TGTGCCAGTTCCCCAAACGGCGGAGGAGGCTACACCTTC; CDR3 protein: CASSPNGGGGYTF
J gene: TRBJ2-2; V gene: TRBV6-1; clone size: few; D gene: TRBD2; CDR3 DNA: TGTGCCAGCGCAGCGGGGTCGAACACCGGGGAGCTGTTTTTT; CDR3 protein: CASAAGSNTGELFF
J gene: TRBJ1-2; V gene: TRBV6-1; clone size: .; D gene: .; CDR3 DNA: TGTGCCAGCGACCGGGACACCATAGCCGATGGCTACACCTTC; CDR3 protein: CASDRDTIADGYTF
J gene: TRBJ2-1; V gene: TRBV11-2; clone size: .; D gene: .; CDR3 DNA: TGTGCCAGCAGCTTGTACCCCGACTACAATGAGCAGTTCTTC; CDR3 protein: CASSLYPDYNEQFF
J gene: TRBJ1-1; V gene: TRBV12-3/TRBV12-4; clone size: .; D gene: .; CDR3 DNA: TGTGCCAGCAGTAAGGCCGGACTCACGGACACTGAAGCTTTCTTT; CDR3 protein: CASSKAGLTDTEAFF
J gene: TRBJ2-3; V gene: TRBV20-1; clone size: many; D gene: TRBD2; CDR3 DNA: TGCAGTGCTAGAGATCGGACTAGCGGGACCCTCGGTACGCAGTATTTT; CDR3 protein: CSARDRTSGTLGTQYF
J gene: TRBJ2-3; V gene: TRBV12-3/TRBV12-4; clone size: few; D gene: .; CDR3 DNA: TGTGCCAGCGGCTATACGCAGTATTTT; CDR3 protein: CASGYTQYF
J gene: TRBJ2-7; V gene: TRBV9; clone size: .; D gene: TRBD2; CDR3 DNA: TGTGCCAGCAGCGTGGGAGCTAGCGGGGGGATCTACGAGCAGTACTTC; CDR3 protein: CASSVGASGGIYEQYF
J gene: TRBJ1-4; V gene: TRBV30; clone size: few; D gene: .; CDR3 DNA: TGTGCCTGGAGTGTCGGTGAAAAACTGTTTTTT; CDR3 protein: CAWSVGEKLFF
J gene: TRBJ1-1; V gene: TRBV7-8; clone size: .; D gene: .; CDR3 DNA: TGTGCCAGCAGCCTACTAAAAGACACTGAAGCTTTCTTT; CDR3 protein: CASSLLKDTEAFF
J gene: TRBJ1-1; V gene: TRBV2; clone size: .; D gene: .; CDR3 DNA: TGTGCCAGCAGTGAACAAGGAGGCACTGAAGCTTTCTTT; CDR3 protein: CASSEQGGTEAFF
J gene: TRBJ1-5; V gene: TRBV18; clone size: .; D gene: .; CDR3 DNA: TGTGCCAGCTCTCTAACTCCAGAACAGCCCCAGCATTTT; CDR3 protein: CASSLTPEQPQHF
J gene: TRBJ2-4; V gene: TRBV7-8; clone size: many; D gene: TRBD1; CDR3 DNA: TGTGCCAGCAGCTTAGCGGCAGGACAGGGGATTCAGTACTTC; CDR3 protein: CASSLAAGQGIQYF
J gene: TRBJ2-3; V gene: TRBV10-3; clone size: few; D gene: .; CDR3 DNA: TGTGCCATCAGGACCGGGACGGGCACAGATACGCAGTATTTT; CDR3 protein: CAIRTGTGTDTQYF
J gene: TRBJ2-3; V gene: TRBV12-3/TRBV12-4; clone size: .; D gene: TRBD2; CDR3 DNA: TGTGCCAGCAGTTCGCGTACACCGCCACCACTAGCGGGGGGGGAAACAGATACGCAGTATTTT; CDR3 protein: CASSSRTPPPLAGGETDTQYF
J gene: TRBJ2-3; V gene: TRBV11-2; clone size: many; D gene: TRBD2; CDR3 DNA: TGTGCCAGCAGCTTAGCCGGGAGGGGCGGTGACACAGATACGCAGTATTTT; CDR3 protein: CASSLAGRGGDTDTQYF
J gene: TRBJ1-1; V gene: TRBV5-1; clone size: many; D gene: .; CDR3 DNA: TGCGCCAGCAGCCCCACACCACAGGGAGTGGCTGAAGCTTTCTTT; CDR3 protein: CASSPTPQGVAEAFF
J gene: TRBJ2-4; V gene: TRBV3-1; clone size: .; D gene: .; CDR3 DNA: TGTGCCAGCAGCCAAGGTTCCCTAGTGTACTTC; CDR3 protein: CASSQGSLVYF
J gene: TRBJ1-2; V gene: TRBV2; clone size: .; D gene: .; CDR3 DNA: TGTGCCAGCACTCTGGACTATGGCTACACCTTC; CDR3 protein: CASTLDYGYTF
J gene: TRBJ1-6; V gene: TRBV5-1; clone size: few; D gene: .; CDR3 DNA: TGCGCCAGCAGCTTGGGCGGACTGGAATCACCCCTCCACTTT; CDR3 protein: CASSLGGLESPLHF
J gene: TRBJ1-1; V gene: TRBV5-1; clone size: few; D gene: .; CDR3 DNA: TGCGCCAGCACGACGTCGTACATGAACACTGAAGCTTTCTTT; CDR3 protein: CASTTSYMNTEAFF
J gene: TRBJ1-4; V gene: TRBV12-3/TRBV12-4; clone size: few; D gene: .; CDR3 DNA: TGTGCCAGCAGAGATTACAGGGACACTAATGAAAAACTGTTTTTT; CDR3 protein: CASRDYRDTNEKLFF